The 23 T cell receptor beta chains below come from one sample, sequenced in a study of blood T cells in healthy people across ages. A second PCR of 7 to 11 cycles used a sample-barcoded 5' primer and a J-beta primer mix. TCRdb independently ran MiXCR on the 5' RACE reads; one entry per CDR3 protein. Among around 780,000 distinct CDR3 sequences, around 24% were seen once, and the ten largest hold 3%. The same specimen was also included in a second study, on T cells of mothers and their children.

The sample was blood. The receptor set was obtained from a boy under 18 in good health.

The V gene is TRBV6-6, the J gene TRBJ1-6, with D possibly matching TRBD1 (6 bases). The CDR3 runs 18 residues. CDR1 is MNHNY, CDR2 SVGAGI, per germline (reference sequence). Trimming cost V 5 bases and J 0 bases, with 17 bases left between them. In DNA, the CDR3 is TGTGCCAGCAGTGACGAACAGGGTTCTAGCTCCTATAATTCACCCCTCCACTTT. It translates to CASSDEQGSSSYNSPLHF.

This clonotype was seen a few times. V usage is TRBV27 and J usage is TRBJ2-5; D is possibly TRBD1 or TRBD2 (6 bases each). The CDR3 runs to 16 residues. The V gene lost 6 bases and the J gene lost 6 bases, with 23 bases spanning the gap. Germline V gene lookup returns CDR1 MNHEY and CDR2 SMNVEV (reference sequence). The CDR3 DNA follows: TGTGCCAGCAGCTCCTTACGGCTACTGGGGGGCCAGACCCAGTACTTC. As protein: CASSSLRLLGGQTQYF.

The genes are TRBV7-9 and TRBJ1-4, with D hard to call. Germline values: CDR1 SEHNR, CDR2 FQNEAQ (reference sequence). V was pared by 9 bases and J by 8 bases, with 4 bases between. The CDR3 covers 9 residues. The CDR3 sequence is CARGEKLFF. The CDR3 DNA reads TGTGCCAGGGGGGAAAAACTGTTTTTT.

V gene TRBV12-3 or TRBV12-4 combines with J gene TRBJ1-1; D may be TRBD1 (5 bases). CDR3 length equals 13 residues. Trimming took 2 bases from V and 6 from J, leaving 10 bases between them. In DNA form, the CDR3 reads TGTGCCAGCAGTTTAAATTGGGGCCCTGAAGCTTTCTTT. Encoded protein: CASSLNWGPEAFF.

The rearrangement links TRBV6-5 to TRBJ2-5; perhaps TRBD2 as D (6 bases). Trimming took 0 bases from V and 3 from J, leaving 11 bases between them. CDR3 length: 15 residues. Per the germline V gene, CDR1 is MNHEY and CDR2 is SVGAGI. The CDR3 sequence is CASSYSLARKETQYF. In DNA form, the CDR3 reads TGTGCCAGCAGTTACTCCCTAGCGCGAAAAGAGACCCAGTACTTC.

The genes are TRBV4-2 and TRBJ1-4; no clear D gene. V lost 1 base and J 8 bases, leaving 11 bases between the germline ends. CDR1 is LGHNA, CDR2 YNFKEQ, per germline. The CDR3 consists of 14 residues. The CDR3 loop is CASSQAAADEKLFF. CDR3 sequence (DNA): TGTGCCAGCAGCCAAGCGGCGGCGGACGAAAAACTGTTTTTT.

This clonotype came up a few times. The V gene is TRBV7-7, the J gene TRBJ2-3, with a weak D call TRBD2 (7 bases). This CDR3 has 18 residues. Trimming took off 1 base at V and 0 bases at J, with 17 bases between the two ends. Germline V CDR1 and CDR2: SSHAT, FNYEAQ (reference sequence). The CDR3 DNA follows: TGTGCCAGCAGCTTAGGCCCCCTGGCGGGGGCTAGCACAGATACGCAGTATTTT. Translation gives CASSLGPLAGASTDTQYF. Based on the CDR3 plus reference TRBV7-7 and TRBJ2-3, the full variable domain is GAGVSQSPRYKVTKRGQDVTLRCDPISSHATLYWYQQALGQGPEFLTYFNYEAQPDKSGLPSDRFSAERPEGSISTLTIQRTEQRDSAMYRCASSLGPLAGASTDTQYFGPGTRLTVL.

Ten or more counts support this clonotype. The chain joins TRBV5-6 to TRBJ2-7; TRBD1 matches at 8 bases. This CDR3 is 12 amino acids long. Losses at the gene ends were 4 bases for V and 5 bases for J; bases not matched to a gene: 2. Germline CDR1 is SGHDT and CDR2 is YYEEEE. The DNA for the CDR3 is TGTGCCAGCAGCCCGGGACAGGACGAGCAGTACTTC. This sequence encodes CASSPGQDEQYF.

The J gene is TRBJ2-5, the V gene TRBV27, with TRBD1 matching over 10 bases. The CDR3 has 16 amino acids. V lost 6 bases, J lost 3 bases, and 10 bases stayed unmatched. Germline values: CDR1 MNHEY, CDR2 SMNVEV (reference sequence). The CDR3 nucleotides are TGTGCCAGCAGCACCGCTCAGACAGGGGGCAAAGAGACCCAGTACTTC. It encodes CASSTAQTGGKETQYF.

J is TRBJ2-1 and V is TRBV9, with D possibly being TRBD2 (5 bases). V lost 3 bases, J lost 8 bases, and 15 bases lay in between. Germline V gene lookup returns CDR1 SGDLS and CDR2 YYNGEE. The CDR3 is 14 residues long. Here the CDR3 DNA reads TGTGCCAGCAGCGAAAGAGGGCTAGCCTATGAGCAGTTCTTC. Its protein product is CASSERGLAYEQFF.

This clonotype was recorded a few times. For the CDR3, the DNA is TGTGCCAGCAGCCCGCGGCAGAGCCTCTACGAGCAGTACTTC. This sequence encodes CASSPRQSLYEQYF. V and J are TRBV9 and TRBJ2-7; no clear D gene. Germline V CDR1 and CDR2: SGDLS, YYNGEE. V lost 4 bases and J lost 3, with 14 bases in between. This CDR3 is built from 14 residues.

The rearrangement uses TRBV2 and TRBJ2-5, with D uncertain. The end of the DNA aligns better with TRBJ2-1, so the J call may be wrong. The CDR3 length is 13 residues. CDR1 SNHLY and CDR2 FYNNEI come from the germline V gene. The CDR3 nucleotides are TGTGCCAGCAGTGGAGAAGGGTACGATGAGCAGTTCTTC. Residues: CASSGEGYDEQFF.

V is TRBV5-8 and J is TRBJ2-5; either TRBD1 or TRBD2 may fit D (6 bases each). The DNA end is a closer match to TRBJ2-1, so the J assignment may be wrong. The CDR3 is made up of 15 amino acids. Germline lookup yields CDR1 SGHTS and CDR2 YDEGEE. CDR3 nucleotide sequence: TGTGCCAGCAGCTTGGGGTCGGGGGCGTGGAATGAGCAGTTCTTC. It specifies CASSLGSGAWNEQFF.

The V call is TRBV7-3, the J call TRBJ1-2; perhaps TRBD1 as D (5 bases). V lost 5 bases and J lost 8, with 15 bases in between. Germline CDR1 reads SGHTA; CDR2 reads FQGTGA. The CDR3 spans 13 residues. Written as DNA, the CDR3 is TGTGCCAGCAGCCCAAGTCAGGGTGCAGGCTACACCTTC. Protein product: CASSPSQGAGYTF.

V gene TRBV15 combines with J gene TRBJ2-7; weak D call: TRBD1 (6 bases). The ends were cut back, 0 bases at V and 0 bases at J, with 15 bases in the middle. The CDR3 covers 17 residues. Germline V gives CDR1 LNHNV, CDR2 YYDKDF (reference sequence). CDR3 DNA: TGTGCCACCAGCAGAGAAGGATCAGGGGCAGGCTCCTACGAGCAGTACTTC. Encoded protein: CATSREGSGAGSYEQYF.

The sample holds many counts of this clonotype. This chain uses TRBV29-1 with TRBJ2-5; 7 bases align to TRBD2. The CDR3 sequence is 10 residues long. CDR1 and CDR2 from the germline V gene are SQVTM and ANQGSEA. The CDR3 DNA is TGCGGGAGCGGGGAAGAGACCCAGTACTTC. Encoded protein: CGSGEETQYF.

This chain joins TRBV28 and TRBJ1-4; no clear D. This CDR3 has 14 amino acids. Trimming took off 2 bases at V and 4 bases at J, with 8 bases between the two ends. The germline V gene encodes CDR1 MDHEN and CDR2 SYDVKM. The CDR3 DNA follows: TGTGCCAGCAGTTTACAGGAACTTAATGAAAAACTGTTTTTT. It encodes CASSLQELNEKLFF.

There are a few counts of this clonotype. The DNA of the CDR3 is TGTGCCAGCAGCTGGGCGGATGAGCAGTTCTTC. Its translation: CASSWADEQFF. The chain recombines TRBV5-5 with TRBJ2-5; D not resolved. The end of the DNA is better explained by TRBJ2-1, so the J call may be wrong. Germline V gene lookup returns CDR1 SGHKS and CDR2 YYEKEE (reference sequence). The length of the CDR3 is 11 residues.

This chain's CDR3 is CASSFGSGVKETQYF. The DNA of the CDR3 is TGCGCCAGCAGCTTTGGTAGCGGGGTTAAAGAGACCCAGTACTTC. This sequence joins TRBV5-1 and TRBJ2-5, with 8 nucleotides matching TRBD2. The germline CDR1 and CDR2 sequences are SGHRS and YFSETQ. The CDR3 has 15 amino acids. Losses at the gene ends were 2 bases for V and 3 bases for J; bases not matched to a gene: 6.

About this clonotype: One junction end disagrees with the germline gene, perhaps due to a read error. The chain employs TRBV3-1 and TRBJ2-7; D not certain. CDR3 length: 12 residues. Germline V gene lookup returns CDR1 LGHDT and CDR2 YNNKEL (reference sequence). In DNA form, the CDR3 reads TGTGCCAGCAGCCAAGTGGGCGTCTTTCTTACTTTC. Its protein is CASSQVGVFLTF.

The chain combines TRBV20-1 with TRBJ2-4, with 7 bases lining up with TRBD1. Germline CDR1 DFQATT, CDR2 SNEGSKA (reference sequence). CDR3 length: 14 residues. J gave up 0 bases and V 6 bases, and 5 bases lay outside the gene matches. The CDR3 nucleotides read TGCAGTGCCACAGGGGCAACAGCCAAAAACATTCAGTACTTC. It translates to CSATGATAKNIQYF.

This sequence joins TRBV6-5 and TRBJ2-3; D gene unclear. This CDR3 has 13 amino acids. Trimming took 5 bases from V and 2 from J, leaving 8 bases between them. Per the germline V gene, CDR1 is MNHEY and CDR2 is SVGAGI. CDR3 nucleotide sequence: TGTGCCAGCAGTGAGGACCACACAGATACGCAGTATTTT. Translating it yields CASSEDHTDTQYF.

This clonotype was detected a few times. The genes are TRBV28 and TRBJ2-7; TRBD1 or TRBD2 may be the D gene (5 bases each). Germline V gene lookup returns CDR1 MDHEN and CDR2 SYDVKM. The CDR3 has 13 amino acids. V was trimmed by 4 bases and J by 4 bases, leaving 11 bases between them. CDR3 in DNA: TGTGCCAGCAGTTGGCCAGGGACGTACGAGCAGTACTTC. It specifies CASSWPGTYEQYF.